These 13 T cell receptor beta chains came from one sample sequenced in a study of blood T cell repertoires in COVID-19. TCRdb's copy holds only in-frame clones and misses some; the assay was immunoSEQ multiplex PCR. The data show more than 95,000 clones, about 85% seen once. The sample taken for sequencing was peripheral blood. These receptors originate from a man aged 45-65 years with acute or convalescent COVID-19.

The chain employs TRBV19 and TRBJ2-7, with D possibly TRBD1 on 5 matching bases. V shed 1 base and J shed 5 bases, with 12 bases lying between them. Germline V gene data show CDR1 as LNHDA and CDR2 as SQIVND (reference sequence). The CDR3 totals 14 residues. CDR3 sequence: CASSIGNRINEQYF. CDR3 DNA: TGTGCCAGTAGTATAGGGAACAGGATAAACGAGCAGTACTTC.

The chain recombines TRBV10-3 with TRBJ2-5, with 10 positions matching TRBD1. Germline values: CDR1 ENHRY, CDR2 SYGVKD. After removal of 0 bases from V and 5 bases from J, the junction contained 6 bases not matched to a gene. This CDR3 comprises 16 residues. CDR3 sequence reads: CAISESLTGGAETQYF. The DNA of the CDR3 is TGTGCCATCAGTGAGTCCCTGACAGGGGGCGCGGAGACCCAGTACTTC.

The rearrangement links TRBV9 to TRBJ1-1; no clear D. Trimming shortened V by 0 bases and J by 6 bases, and 15 bases separated the two germline ends. The CDR3 covers 15 residues. Per germline, CDR1 SGDLS and CDR2 YYNGEE. The CDR3 is CASSVVGVGSAEAFF. The CDR3 coding sequence is TGTGCCAGCAGCGTAGTCGGGGTCGGGTCCGCTGAAGCTTTCTTT.

This clone was observed a few times. The V gene is TRBV30, the J gene TRBJ1-5; D not certain. CDR3 size: 12 residues. The V end was cut by 4 bases, the J end by 6 bases, with 10 bases between. Germline CDR1 reads GTSNPN; CDR2 reads SVGIG (reference sequence). The CDR3 DNA sequence: TGTGCCTGGAACTACCGCGGTCAGCCCCAGCATTTT. It is translated as CAWNYRGQPQHF.

The rearrangement joins TRBV28 to TRBJ2-5; 10 bases are a match to TRBD2. V lost 7 bases to trimming and J lost 4 bases; unmatched junction nucleotides: 6. The V gene's germline CDR1 is MDHEN and CDR2 SYDVKM. The CDR3 consists of 14 residues. The CDR3 DNA reads TGTGCCAGCAAATCTAGCGGGAGTAGAGAGACCCAGTACTTC. This codes for CASKSSGSRETQYF.

CDR3 sequence (DNA): TGTGCCAGCAGCGTAGGACCCAAGTCCGGGACAGGCGGGGATGGCTACACCTTC. Its translation: CASSVGPKSGTGGDGYTF. This chain uses TRBV9 with TRBJ1-2, with 8 bases lining up with TRBD1. Germline trimming cut 0 bases from V and 6 bases from J; bases unmatched to any gene: 16. There are 18 residues in the CDR3. Germline CDR1 reads SGDLS; CDR2 reads YYNGEE.

The rearrangement joins TRBV12-1 to TRBJ2-7; the table calls TRBD1, which could not be checked here. TRBV12-1 is a pseudogene segment. The CDR3 sequence is 16 residues long. DNA for the CDR3: TGTGCCAGCAGCCCCCCCCGGACAGGGGGTAGCTACGAGCAGTACTTC. Translated, it gives CASSPPRTGGSYEQYF.

The chain couples TRBV29-1 to TRBJ2-7; D not resolved. The V end was cut by 7 bases, the J end by 5 bases, with 9 bases between. CDR1 is SQVTM and CDR2 is ANQGSEA in the germline V gene. The CDR3 contains 10 residues. The DNA for the CDR3 is TGCAGCGCCCAGTACGACGAGCAGTACTTC. This encodes CSAQYDEQYF.

The chain has TRBV19 and TRBJ1-3; 10 nucleotides match TRBD1. Germline V gives CDR1 LNHDA, CDR2 SQIVND (reference sequence). CDR3 length equals 15 residues. With V trimmed by 3 bases and J by 4 bases, 3 bases remained unmatched. The CDR3 nucleotides read TGTGCCAGTAGTATCCCGGGACAGGGGGGAAACACCATATATTTT. The encoded protein is CASSIPGQGGNTIYF.

The rearrangement links TRBV10-3 to TRBJ2-1; 9 nucleotides line up with TRBD1. The CDR3 covers 14 residues. Germline trimming cut 6 bases from V and 9 bases from J; bases unmatched to any gene: 9. The germline gives CDR1 ENHRY, CDR2 SYGVKD. CDR3 protein: CAISPTGGSGEQFF. CDR3 DNA: TGTGCCATCAGCCCGACAGGGGGTTCGGGTGAGCAGTTCTTC.

The chain uses TRBV7-9 and TRBJ1-4, with a possible D match to TRBD1 (6 bases). Deletions cut 1 base from V and 1 base from J, with 13 bases between. This CDR3 has 17 residues. Germline CDR1 SEHNR, CDR2 FQNEAQ (reference sequence). For the CDR3, the DNA is TGTGCCAGCAGCTTAGGGGTCAACAGGGAAACTAATGAAAAACTGTTTTTT. It codes for CASSLGVNRETNEKLFF.

This clone has just a few counts. The chain is built from TRBV4-1 and TRBJ2-1, with 8 positions matching TRBD2. Germline-derived CDR1 and CDR2 are MGHRA and YSYEKL. This CDR3 spans 15 amino acids. After removal of 4 bases from V and 0 bases from J, the junction contained 2 bases not matched to a gene. CDR3 amino acids: CASSPRGDSYNEQFF. The CDR3 region has the DNA TGCGCCAGCAGCCCGCGGGGGGACTCCTACAATGAGCAGTTCTTC.

This clone was observed a handful of times. The chain carries TRBV25-1 and TRBJ1-3; no definite D call. CDR1 and CDR2 from the germline V gene are MGHDK and SYGVNS. The CDR3 length is 15 residues. Trimming left V 3 bases short and J 3 bases short, with 12 bases between. CDR3 sequence: CASSEVPLRGNTIYF. CDR3 DNA: TGTGCCAGCAGTGAGGTCCCCCTGCGTGGAAACACCATATATTTT.